This T cell receptor (beta chain) was documented in a study of graft-versus-host responses after intestinal transplantation. CDR1 is MGHRA and CDR2 is YSYEKL in the germline V gene. There are 18 residues in the CDR3. The ends were cut back, 0 bases at V and 4 bases at J, with 21 bases in the middle. In its sample, this clone was seen once. The antigen remains unidentified. Some clones are missing from TCRdb's copy, which holds only in-frame ones; the method was immunoSEQ multiplex PCR. The table has about 70,000 clones, approximately 96% seen once. The clonotype comes from a human donor who received an intestinal transplant. Sequencing used unstimulated CD8+ T cells sorted from spleen or lymph node cells, obtained before intestinal transplant. V usage is TRBV4-1 and J usage is TRBJ1-1; tentative D call: TRBD1 (5 bases). Here the CDR3 DNA reads TGCGCCAGCAGCCAAGATTGGGTACGGGATGTGGGGACCACTGAAGCTTTCTTT. Translated: CASSQDWVRDVGTTEAFF.